This TCR beta chain was recovered during a study of follicular helper T cells after annual influenza vaccination. Whole-study context: Across the 2013-2014, 2014-2015 and 2015-2016 vaccination seasons, some subjects were resampled.

TCRB sequencing was done at Survey resolution level. Clones were sequenced by immunoSEQ multiplex PCR, and TCRdb holds only the in-frame ones, with some missing. The sample holds roughly 9,600 clones, more than 65% seen once. Findings of the study overall: Only about 8.5-21% of analyzed cells yielded productive TCRB sequences. Successive annual vaccinations recalled a recurrent oligoclonal ICOS+CD38+ cTfh response with influenza-specific clonotypes.

About this clone itself: Its target is not known.

Indicated time point: 2013-2014 season, 7 days after vaccination. Sequencing was performed on CXCR5- memory CD4+ T cells sorted from blood, taken 7 days after influenza vaccination. The source is an adult who received the influenza vaccine.

CDR3 sequence reads: CASSGDGNTEAFF. CDR3 bases: TGCGCCAGCAGCGGGGACGGGAACACTGAAGCTTTCTTT. V is TRBV5-1 and J is TRBJ1-1; the D gene is possibly TRBD1 (5 bases). Looked up from germline, CDR1 is SGHRS and CDR2 is YFSETQ. With 4 bases removed from V and 1 base from J, the gap between germline ends came to 8 bases. The length of the CDR3 is 13 residues. Drawing the rest from reference TRBV5-1 and TRBJ1-1, the complete variable domain is KAGVTQTPRYLIKTRGQQVTLSCSPISGHRSVSWYQQTPGQGLQFLFEYFSETQRNKGNFPGRFSGRQFSNSRSEMNVSTLELGDSALYLCASSGDGNTEAFFGQGTRLTVV.